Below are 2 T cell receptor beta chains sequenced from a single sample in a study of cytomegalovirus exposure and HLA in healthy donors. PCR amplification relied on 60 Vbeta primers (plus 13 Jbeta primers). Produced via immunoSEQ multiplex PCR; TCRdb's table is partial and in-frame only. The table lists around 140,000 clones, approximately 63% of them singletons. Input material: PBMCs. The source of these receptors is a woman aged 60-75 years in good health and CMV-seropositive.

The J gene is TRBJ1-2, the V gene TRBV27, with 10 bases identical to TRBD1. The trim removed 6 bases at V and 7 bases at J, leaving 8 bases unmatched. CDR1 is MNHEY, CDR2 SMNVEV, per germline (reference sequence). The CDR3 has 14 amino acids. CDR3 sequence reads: CASRDFDRGLGYTF. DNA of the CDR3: TGTGCCAGCAGGGACTTTGACAGGGGGCTTGGCTACACCTTC.

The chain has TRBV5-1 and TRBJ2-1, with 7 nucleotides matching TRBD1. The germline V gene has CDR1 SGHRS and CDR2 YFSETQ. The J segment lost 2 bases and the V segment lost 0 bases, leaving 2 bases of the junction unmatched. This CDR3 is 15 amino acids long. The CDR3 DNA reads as TGCGCCAGCAGCTTGGAACAGGGGACCTACAATGAGCAGTTCTTC. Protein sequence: CASSLEQGTYNEQFF.